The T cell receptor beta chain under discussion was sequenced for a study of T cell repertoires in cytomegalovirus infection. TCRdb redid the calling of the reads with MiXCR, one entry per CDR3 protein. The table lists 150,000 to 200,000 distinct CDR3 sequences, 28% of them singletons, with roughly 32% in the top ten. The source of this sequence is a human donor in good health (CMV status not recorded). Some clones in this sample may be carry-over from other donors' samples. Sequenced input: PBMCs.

Written as DNA, the CDR3 is TGCAGCGTTGAAGATCAGAGGGTTGAGACCCAGTACTTC. Its protein is CSVEDQRVETQYF. The J gene is TRBJ2-5, the V gene TRBV29-1; D might be TRBD2 (5 bases). This CDR3 is 13 amino acids long. CDR1 is SQVTM, CDR2 ANQGSEA, per germline. With 0 bases removed from V and 5 bases from J, the gap between germline ends came to 10 bases.